This note documents a single T cell receptor (beta chain) sequence. The data belong to a study of T cells in Graves' hyperthyroidism and ophthalmopathy. CDR3 length equals 12 residues. Germline V gene data show CDR1 as DFQATT and CDR2 as SNEGSKA (reference sequence). Trimming left V 6 bases short and J 2 bases short, with 11 bases between. Regions amplified from RNA transcripts were the TCR beta CDR3 regions. HTBI primers were used for first-round RT-PCR of the TCR CDR3. MiXCR, applied by TCRdb to the multiplex PCR reads, yields one record per CDR3 protein. The sample includes approximately 300,000 distinct CDR3 sequences, around 17% seen only once; the top ten take around 34%.

What was sequenced was blood. This sequence was found in a man aged 30 to 45 with Graves' hyperthyroidism. The chain recombines TRBV20-1 with TRBJ2-7, with a weak D call TRBD1 (5 bases). The CDR3 is CSAWTPTYEQYF. CDR3 bases: TGCAGTGCCTGGACACCTACCTACGAGCAGTACTTC.